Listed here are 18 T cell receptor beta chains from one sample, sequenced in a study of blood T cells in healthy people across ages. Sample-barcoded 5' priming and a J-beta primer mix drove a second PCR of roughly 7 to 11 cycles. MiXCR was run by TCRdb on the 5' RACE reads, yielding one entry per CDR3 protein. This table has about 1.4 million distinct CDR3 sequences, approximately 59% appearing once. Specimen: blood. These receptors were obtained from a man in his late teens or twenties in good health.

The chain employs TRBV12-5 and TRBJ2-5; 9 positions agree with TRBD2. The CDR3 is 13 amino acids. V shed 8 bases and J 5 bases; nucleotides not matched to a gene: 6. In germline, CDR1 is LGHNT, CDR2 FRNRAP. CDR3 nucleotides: TGTGCTAGTAATAGCGGGAGCGAGGAGACCCAGTACTTC. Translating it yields CASNSGSEETQYF.

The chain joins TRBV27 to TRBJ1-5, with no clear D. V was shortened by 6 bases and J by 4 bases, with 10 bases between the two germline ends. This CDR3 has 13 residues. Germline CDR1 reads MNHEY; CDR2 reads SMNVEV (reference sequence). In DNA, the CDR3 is TGTGCCAGCAGCTGGGCACCGAATCAGCCCCAGCATTTT. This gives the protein CASSWAPNQPQHF.

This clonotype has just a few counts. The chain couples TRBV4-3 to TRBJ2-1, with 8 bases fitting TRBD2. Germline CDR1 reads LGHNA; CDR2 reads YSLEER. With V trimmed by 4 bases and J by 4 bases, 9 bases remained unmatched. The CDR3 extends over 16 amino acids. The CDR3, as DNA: TGCGCCAGCAGCCCCTTGGCCGGGGGGGGTTACAATGAGCAGTTCTTC. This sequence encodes CASSPLAGGGYNEQFF.

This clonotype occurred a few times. This CDR3 reads CASSQVASGVNNEQFF. The CDR3 DNA reads as TGTGCCAGCAGCCAAGTTGCTAGCGGGGTTAACAATGAGCAGTTCTTC. The chain carries TRBV4-2 and TRBJ2-1, with 9 bases identical to TRBD2. This CDR3 region has 16 residues. Germline V gene data show CDR1 as LGHNA and CDR2 as YNFKEQ. V gave up 1 base and J gave up 5 bases; unmatched junction bases: 6.

The CDR3: CAISDWTANEQFF. DNA of the CDR3: TGTGCCATCAGTGACTGGACCGCCAATGAGCAGTTCTTC. The genes are TRBV10-3 and TRBJ2-1; D is unclear. Germline CDR1 ENHRY, CDR2 SYGVKD. The germline V and J ends were trimmed by 3 bases and 6 bases, with 9 bases remaining between them. CDR3 length: 13 amino acids.

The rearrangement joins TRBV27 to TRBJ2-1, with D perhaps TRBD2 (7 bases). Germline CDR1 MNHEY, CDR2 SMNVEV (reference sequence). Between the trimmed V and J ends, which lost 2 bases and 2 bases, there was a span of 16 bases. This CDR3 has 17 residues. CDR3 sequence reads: CASSLISGGGPYNEQFF. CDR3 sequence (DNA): TGTGCCAGCAGTTTAATAAGTGGGGGGGGCCCCTACAATGAGCAGTTCTTC.

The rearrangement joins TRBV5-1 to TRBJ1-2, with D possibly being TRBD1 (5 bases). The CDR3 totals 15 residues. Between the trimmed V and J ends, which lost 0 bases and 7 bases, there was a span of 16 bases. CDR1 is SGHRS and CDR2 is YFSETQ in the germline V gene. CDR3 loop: CASSLDQGTVSGYTF. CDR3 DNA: TGCGCCAGCAGCTTGGATCAGGGAACAGTTTCTGGCTACACCTTC.

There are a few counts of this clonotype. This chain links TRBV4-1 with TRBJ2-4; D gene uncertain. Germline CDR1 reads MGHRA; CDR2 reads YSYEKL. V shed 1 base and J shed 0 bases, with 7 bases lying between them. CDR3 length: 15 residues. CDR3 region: CASSQVHLAKNIQYF. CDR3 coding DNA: TGCGCCAGCAGCCAAGTGCACCTAGCCAAAAACATTCAGTACTTC.

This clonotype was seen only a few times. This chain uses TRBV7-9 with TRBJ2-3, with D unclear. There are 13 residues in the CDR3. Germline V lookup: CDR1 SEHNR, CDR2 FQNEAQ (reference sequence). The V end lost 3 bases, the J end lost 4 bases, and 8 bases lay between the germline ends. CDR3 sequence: CASSLTWADTQYF. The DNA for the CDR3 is TGTGCCAGCAGCTTGACTTGGGCAGATACGCAGTATTTT.

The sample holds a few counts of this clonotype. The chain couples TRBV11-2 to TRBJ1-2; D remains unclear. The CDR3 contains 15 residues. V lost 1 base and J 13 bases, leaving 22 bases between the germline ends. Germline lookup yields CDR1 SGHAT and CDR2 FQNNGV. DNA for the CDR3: TGTGCCAGCAGCTTAGGCACGGCCACCTCTCATTCGGTCACCTTC. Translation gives CASSLGTATSHSVTF.

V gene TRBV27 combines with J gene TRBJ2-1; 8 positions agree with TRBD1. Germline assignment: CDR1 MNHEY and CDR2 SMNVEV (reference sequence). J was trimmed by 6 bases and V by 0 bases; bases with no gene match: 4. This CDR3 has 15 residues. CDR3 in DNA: TGTGCCAGCAGTTTATCGACAGGGGAGAGCAATGAGCAGTTCTTC. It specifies CASSLSTGESNEQFF.

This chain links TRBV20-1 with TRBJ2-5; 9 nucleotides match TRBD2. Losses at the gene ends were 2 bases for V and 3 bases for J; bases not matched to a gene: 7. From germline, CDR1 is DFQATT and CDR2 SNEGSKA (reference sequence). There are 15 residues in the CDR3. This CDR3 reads CSARISWTSEETQYF. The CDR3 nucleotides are TGCAGTGCTAGAATCTCCTGGACTAGCGAAGAGACCCAGTACTTC.

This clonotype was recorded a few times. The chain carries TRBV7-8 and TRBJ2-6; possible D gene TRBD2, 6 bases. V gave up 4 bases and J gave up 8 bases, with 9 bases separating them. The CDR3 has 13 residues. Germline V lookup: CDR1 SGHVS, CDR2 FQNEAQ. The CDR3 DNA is TGTGCCAGCAGCTGGAGGGCACCCAACGTCCTGACTTTC. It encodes CASSWRAPNVLTF.

In DNA, the CDR3 is TGTGCCAGCAGCTTAGTGAACAGGGGTGTTGGAACTGAAGCTTTCTTT. Protein: CASSLVNRGVGTEAFF. This sequence joins TRBV7-2 and TRBJ1-1; TRBD1 matches 7 bases. J lost 5 bases, V lost 1 base, and 10 bases had no gene match. CDR1 is SGHTA and CDR2 is FQGNSA in the germline V gene. This CDR3 is 16 amino acids long.

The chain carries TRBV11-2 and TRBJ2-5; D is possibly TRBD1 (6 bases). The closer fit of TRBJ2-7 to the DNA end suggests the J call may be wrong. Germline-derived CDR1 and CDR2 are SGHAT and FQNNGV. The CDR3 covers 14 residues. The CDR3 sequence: CASSLTGQYYEQYF. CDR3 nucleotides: TGTGCCAGCAGCTTGACGGGACAATACTACGAGCAGTACTTC.

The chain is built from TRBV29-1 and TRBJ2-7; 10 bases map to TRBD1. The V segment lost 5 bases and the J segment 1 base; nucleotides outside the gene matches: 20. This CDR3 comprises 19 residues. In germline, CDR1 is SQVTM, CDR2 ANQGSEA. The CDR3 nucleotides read TGCAGCGTTTCCAAATCCCTATACCCGGGACAGGGGCAATCCTACGAGCAGTACTTC. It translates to CSVSKSLYPGQGQSYEQYF.

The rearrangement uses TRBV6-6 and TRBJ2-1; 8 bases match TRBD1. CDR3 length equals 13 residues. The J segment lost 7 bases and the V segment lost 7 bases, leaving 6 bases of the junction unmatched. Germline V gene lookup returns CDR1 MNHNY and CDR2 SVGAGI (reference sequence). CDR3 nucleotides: TGTGCCAGCACCCCTTGGACAGGGAATGAGCAGTTCTTC. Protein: CASTPWTGNEQFF.

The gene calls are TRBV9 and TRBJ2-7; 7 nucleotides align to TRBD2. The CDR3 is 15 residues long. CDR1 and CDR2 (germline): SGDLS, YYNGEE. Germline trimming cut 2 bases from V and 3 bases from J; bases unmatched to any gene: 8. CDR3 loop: CASSVSGEGFYEQYF. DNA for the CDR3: TGTGCCAGCAGCGTTTCCGGGGAGGGTTTCTACGAGCAGTACTTC.